This T cell receptor (beta chain) was documented in a study of molecular identifiers for immune sequencing clone quantification. V was clipped by 3 bases and J by 5 bases, with 4 bases between them. The CDR3 is made up of 11 amino acids. Germline V gene data show CDR1 as LNHDA and CDR2 as SQIVND (reference sequence). This clonotype turned up a few times. The antigen remains undetermined. The conserved final phenylalanine or tryptophan is absent from the CDR3, which likely points to a read error. Bulk TCR library preparation followed previously described methods with listed TCR primers. TCRdb processed the PCR reads anew with MiXCR; each CDR3 protein has one entry. The data show tens of thousands of distinct CDR3 sequences, roughly a third seen once. Study-wide points: Effector cells kept over 98% of their molecules in clones above 20 RNA copies, while naive cells kept under 1% there.

Every naive CD8 library was made from between about 17,000 and 1,000,000 sorted cells with 10%, 30% or 50% RNA. For naive CD8 T cells, sorting used the CD8+CD4-CCR7+CD45RA+ phenotype. V gene TRBV19 combines with J gene TRBJ2-5; D gene uncertain. The receptor was derived from a human donor in good health. Some libraries in this study had Jurkat cell RNA spiked in. The specimen was naive CD8+ T cells from blood, with Jurkat cell RNA spiked in. Subset defined: FACS-sorted CD8+CD4-CCR7+CD45RA+ naive T cells. In DNA, the CDR3 is TGTGCCAGTAGTATGTATGAGACCCAGTACCTC. It encodes CASSMYETQYL.